The clone carrying this T cell receptor (beta chain) showed up many times. Its specificity is unknown. Unique molecular identifier tags were affixed to discrete cDNA molecules. One entry per CDR3 protein, called by TCRdb with MiXCR from the 5' RACE reads. The data show about 110,000 distinct CDR3 sequences, 11% seen once. The V and J ends lost 2 bases and 7 bases respectively, with 12 bases between them. Germline V gene data show CDR1 as KGHSH and CDR2 as LQKENI. CDR3 length: 14 residues. This record comes from a study of early T cells in non-severe SARS-CoV-2 infection. Overall study: The authors sequenced bulk RNA from unsorted whole blood, leaving chains unpaired. Study-wide points: Missing private and CD4 specificities, VDJdb matching favored anti-spike CD8 responses.

The sequence came from an adult who was a healthcare worker with PCR-confirmed SARS-CoV-2 infection or an uninfected control (not recorded which). Sequenced material: whole blood. V gene TRBV18 combines with J gene TRBJ1-5; D not certain. CDR3 loop: CASSPGRVGQPQHF. The CDR3 DNA sequence: TGTGCCAGCTCACCAGGGAGGGTAGGCCAGCCCCAGCATTTT.